These 25 T cell receptor beta chains were all obtained from the same sample, sequenced in a study of preoperative IRX-2 immunotherapy in early breast cancer. Documented treatment: preoperative locoregional IRX-2 cytokine immunotherapy. Data came from immunoSEQ multiplex PCR; TCRdb stores just in-frame clones and leaves some out. The sample carries about 23,000 clones, approximately 90% recorded once. The sequenced sample was tumor tissue, obtained after IRX-2 immunotherapy. These TCRs come from a human donor with breast cancer.

This chain links TRBV6-1 with TRBJ2-4; 11 nucleotides match TRBD2. This CDR3 is built from 19 residues. CDR1 MNHNS and CDR2 SASEGT come from the germline V gene. With 4 bases clipped from V and 1 base from J, the junction kept 12 bases outside the gene matches. The CDR3 DNA reads as TGTGCCAGCAGTGTCCTGACTAGCGGGGCTACCTGGGCCAAAAACATTCAGTACTTC. It specifies CASSVLTSGATWAKNIQYF.

The CDR3 spells CASSVRQGGAGELFF. The CDR3 DNA follows: TGTGCCAGCAGTGTACGACAGGGTGGCGCCGGGGAGCTGTTTTTT. The rearrangement joins TRBV2 to TRBJ2-2; 7 positions match TRBD1. Germline V gives CDR1 SNHLY, CDR2 FYNNEI. The CDR3 totals 15 residues. Trimming took 4 bases from V and 6 from J; bases not matched to a gene: 8. Variable domain in full (rest from reference TRBV2 and TRBJ2-2): EPEVTQTPSHQVTQMGQEVILRCVPISNHLYFYWYRQILGQKVEFLVSFYNNEISEKSEIFDDQFSVERPDGSNFTLKIRSTKLEDSAMYFCASSVRQGGAGELFFGEGSRLTVL.

V gene TRBV11-2 combines with J gene TRBJ1-5; 9 bases agree with TRBD1. CDR1 and CDR2 from the germline V gene are SGHAT and FQNNGV. The CDR3 runs to 16 residues. V was pared by 5 bases and J by 3 bases, with 8 bases of the junction left unmatched. Here the CDR3 reads CASSPGTGYNNQPQHF. In DNA form, the CDR3 reads TGTGCCAGCAGCCCGGGGACAGGGTATAACAATCAGCCCCAGCATTTT. Combining the CDR3 with reference TRBV11-2 and TRBJ1-5 gives the whole variable domain EAGVAQSPRYKIIEKRQSVAFWCNPISGHATLYWYQQILGQGPKLLIQFQNNGVVDDSQLPKDRFSAERLKGVDSTLKIQPAKLEDSAVYLCASSPGTGYNNQPQHFGDGTRLSIL.

This sequence joins TRBV12-5 and TRBJ2-3; D is possibly TRBD1 or TRBD2 (5 bases each). The CDR3 covers 15 residues. Germline lookup yields CDR1 LGHNT and CDR2 FRNRAP. With 4 bases removed from V and 0 bases from J, the gap between germline ends came to 11 bases. CDR3: CASGSGTVSTDTQYF. In DNA form, the CDR3 reads TGTGCTAGTGGTTCGGGGACGGTTAGCACAGATACGCAGTATTTT.

CDR3 region: CASSLALGGNTIYF. CDR3 coding DNA: TGTGCCAGCAGCTTAGCACTGGGGGGAAACACCATATATTTT. V gene TRBV7-2 combines with J gene TRBJ1-3; D gene ambiguous. The CDR3 runs to 14 residues. Trimming stripped 0 bases from V and 4 bases from J, with 7 bases between. From germline, CDR1 is SGHTA and CDR2 FQGNSA.

The chain joins TRBV7-8 to TRBJ1-2, with TRBD1 matching over 12 bases. The CDR3 length is 13 residues. With 5 bases clipped from V and 6 bases from J, the junction kept 1 base outside the gene matches. CDR1 SGHVS and CDR2 FQNEAQ come from the germline V gene. CDR3 region: CASSRDRGHGYTF. CDR3 sequence (DNA): TGTGCCAGCAGCCGGGACAGGGGGCATGGCTACACCTTC.

J is TRBJ2-5 and V is TRBV5-1; D is perhaps TRBD2 (6 bases). The CDR3 has 14 amino acids. Germline values: CDR1 SGHRS, CDR2 YFSETQ. V dropped 6 bases and J dropped 1 base, with 13 bases sitting between them. The CDR3 bases are TGCGCCAGCACCCAAGCGGGCTCCCAAGAGACCCAGTACTTC. Translated, it gives CASTQAGSQETQYF.

This clone appeared a few times. The chain recombines TRBV6-4 with TRBJ2-2, with 7 bases lining up with TRBD1. This CDR3 is 14 amino acids long. The germline V gene has CDR1 MRHNA and CDR2 SNTAGT. Trimming cost V 6 bases and J 4 bases; bases outside gene matches: 5. CDR3 sequence: CASSPTGITGELFF. The CDR3, as DNA: TGTGCCAGCAGCCCGACAGGGATCACCGGGGAGCTGTTTTTT.

The CDR3 reads CATSPGQASYNEQFF. The DNA for the CDR3 is TGTGCCACCAGCCCGGGACAGGCCTCCTACAATGAGCAGTTCTTC. The chain recombines TRBV15 with TRBJ2-1; 8 positions match TRBD1. With V trimmed by 5 bases and J by 0 bases, 3 bases remained unmatched. Per germline, CDR1 LNHNV and CDR2 YYDKDF (reference sequence). The CDR3 is 15 amino acids. Looking up the rest from reference TRBV15 and TRBJ2-1 gives the full variable domain: DAMVIQNPRYQVTQFGKPVTLSCSQTLNHNVMYWYQQKSSQAPKLLFHYYDKDFNNEADTPDNFQSRRPNTSFCFLDIRSPGLGDTAMYLCATSPGQASYNEQFFGPGTRLTVL.

This chain uses TRBV5-1 with TRBJ2-1; D perhaps matches TRBD1 (6 bases). V shed 1 base and J shed 2 bases, with 10 bases lying between them. There are 15 residues in the CDR3. The germline gives CDR1 SGHRS, CDR2 YFSETQ. The CDR3 sequence: CASSLSAGAYNEQFF. The CDR3 DNA follows: TGCGCCAGCAGCTTGTCTGCAGGGGCCTACAATGAGCAGTTCTTC.

The chain uses TRBV6-5 and TRBJ2-2; 7 bases are a match to TRBD1. This CDR3 has 14 amino acids. V was clipped by 8 bases and J by 2 bases; unmatched bases: 5. Germline V lookup: CDR1 MNHEY, CDR2 SVGAGI. CDR3 coding DNA: TGTGCCAGCGGACGGGACAGAAACACCGGGGAGCTGTTTTTT. It translates to CASGRDRNTGELFF.

The V call is TRBV7-9, the J call TRBJ1-4, with 8 positions matching TRBD1. After removal of 7 bases from V and 8 bases from J, the junction contained 15 bases not matched to a gene. The CDR3 is made up of 16 amino acids. In germline, CDR1 is SEHNR, CDR2 FQNEAQ (reference sequence). This CDR3 is CASTTPSGTGLEKLFF. As DNA, the CDR3 is TGTGCCAGCACCACACCGTCCGGGACAGGACTGGAAAAACTGTTTTTT.

The rearrangement joins TRBV28 to TRBJ1-5; TRBD1 is a possible D gene (5 bases). CDR3 length equals 15 residues. Germline loops: CDR1 MDHEN, CDR2 SYDVKM. Trimming removed 5 bases from V and 2 bases from J, with 13 bases in between. In DNA form, the CDR3 reads TGTGCCAGCAGTACCCCTCAGGGCGGCAATCAGCCCCAGCATTTT. Its translation is CASSTPQGGNQPQHF.

The rearrangement uses TRBV9 and TRBJ1-1; a weak D match, TRBD1 (6 bases). Germline lookup yields CDR1 SGDLS and CDR2 YYNGEE. Trimming stripped 4 bases from V and 5 bases from J, with 24 bases between. The CDR3 covers 17 residues. CDR3 DNA: TGTGCCAGCAGCCTCCGACCGACGGACAGCCCGGGGACTGAAGCTTTCTTT. This translates into CASSLRPTDSPGTEAFF. Using reference TRBV9 and TRBJ1-1 for the parts outside the CDR3, the full variable domain is DSGVTQTPKHLITATGQRVTLRCSPRSGDLSVYWYQQSLDQGLQFLIQYYNGEERAKGNILERFSAQQFPDLHSELNLSSLELGDSALYFCASSLRPTDSPGTEAFFGQGTRLTVV.

The rearrangement links TRBV5-1 to TRBJ2-7; maybe TRBD1 (5 bases). Deletions cut 2 bases from V and 5 bases from J, with 14 bases between. The CDR3 has 14 residues. Germline CDR1 reads SGHRS; CDR2 reads YFSETQ. CDR3 loop: CASSFSGFGNEQYF. CDR3 bases: TGCGCCAGCAGCTTCTCAGGGTTTGGCAACGAGCAGTACTTC.

The chain uses TRBV6-4 and TRBJ2-3; D uncertain. The V gene's germline CDR1 is MRHNA and CDR2 SNTAGT. This CDR3 has 12 residues. V lost 2 bases and J lost 5, with 5 bases in between. The CDR3: CASSDRGDTQYF. The CDR3, as DNA: TGTGCCAGCAGTGACCGAGGAGATACGCAGTATTTT.

V usage is TRBV7-2 and J usage is TRBJ1-4; D may be TRBD1 (5 bases). The CDR3 covers 12 residues. V lost 6 bases and J lost 7, with 9 bases in between. Germline CDR1 SGHTA, CDR2 FQGNSA. In DNA form, the CDR3 reads TGTGCCAGCAGGATGGGACGTGAAAAACTGTTTTTT. Protein sequence: CASRMGREKLFF.

This sequence joins TRBV14 and TRBJ2-7; TRBD2 matches at 12 bases. The junction had 5 bases not matched to a gene; V was cut back by 2 bases and J by 6 bases. The CDR3 has 15 amino acids. CDR1 SGHDN and CDR2 FVKESK come from the germline V gene. The CDR3 DNA is TGTGCCAGCAGCCAAAGACTAGCGGGAGTGAGCGAGCAGTACTTC. Amino acids: CASSQRLAGVSEQYF.

CDR3 protein: CASSPTRGDSYEQYF. The CDR3 DNA is TGTGCCAGCAGCCCCACCAGGGGGGATTCCTACGAGCAGTACTTC. V gene TRBV27 combines with J gene TRBJ2-7; TRBD1 might be the D (7 bases). In germline, CDR1 is MNHEY, CDR2 SMNVEV (reference sequence). This CDR3 is built from 15 residues. V lost 6 bases and J 1 base, leaving 16 bases between the germline ends.

The CDR3 coding sequence is TGTGCCAGCAGCTTTAGGGACAGGGTGGACTATGGCTACACCTTC. As protein: CASSFRDRVDYGYTF. V and J are TRBV5-5 and TRBJ1-2; 9 bases match TRBD1. After removal of 2 bases from V and 3 bases from J, the junction contained 5 bases not matched to a gene. This CDR3 has 15 residues. Germline V lookup: CDR1 SGHKS, CDR2 YYEKEE (reference sequence). The full variable domain, rest sourced from reference TRBV5-5 and TRBJ1-2, is DAGVTQSPTHLIKTRGQQVTLRCSPISGHKSVSWYQQVLGQGPQFIFQYYEKEERGRGNFPDRFSARQFPNYSSELNVNALLLGDSALYLCASSFRDRVDYGYTFGSGTRLTVV.

This chain joins TRBV2 and TRBJ1-4; a possible D gene is TRBD1 (5 bases). The CDR3 runs 14 residues. Germline CDR1 SNHLY, CDR2 FYNNEI. V was trimmed by 8 bases and J by 0 bases, leaving 10 bases between them. In nucleotides, the CDR3 is TGTGCCAGCTTGCAGGGCGCAACTAATGAAAAACTGTTTTTT. Its translation: CASLQGATNEKLFF.

The V call is TRBV5-4, the J call TRBJ2-1; 8 bases align to TRBD2. Germline loops: CDR1 SGHNT, CDR2 YYREEE (reference sequence). V trimming: 3 bases; J trimming: 2 bases; junction bases outside the gene matches: 4. This CDR3 has 15 residues. In DNA, the CDR3 is TGTGCCAGCAGCTCAGCGGGAGCGCCCTACAATGAGCAGTTCTTC. The encoded protein is CASSSAGAPYNEQFF.

This clone has a handful of counts. The chain employs TRBV5-4 and TRBJ1-2; 7 nucleotides line up with TRBD1. Germline V CDR1 and CDR2: SGHNT, YYREEE (reference sequence). The V segment lost 4 bases and the J segment 0 bases; nucleotides outside the gene matches: 9. The CDR3 consists of 16 residues. The chain's CDR3 is CASSAGGGPTNYGYTF. The CDR3 coding sequence is TGTGCCAGCAGCGCAGGGGGGGGCCCAACTAACTATGGCTACACCTTC.

The chain recombines TRBV18 with TRBJ1-2; D ambiguous. The CDR3 runs 16 residues. CDR1 and CDR2 from the germline V gene are KGHSH and LQKENI. V was pared by 3 bases and J by 4 bases, with 18 bases between. CDR3 region: CASSPPSSRLFYGYTF. The CDR3 region has the DNA TGTGCCAGCTCACCTCCCTCGTCCCGTCTTTTCTATGGCTACACCTTC.

V gene TRBV6-1 combines with J gene TRBJ2-1, with D perhaps TRBD2 (6 bases). Deletions cut 2 bases from V and 7 bases from J, with 12 bases between. The V gene's germline CDR1 is MNHNS and CDR2 SASEGT. This CDR3 region has 14 residues. The CDR3 spells CASSERGGANEQFF. For the CDR3, the DNA is TGTGCCAGCAGTGAAAGGGGCGGGGCTAATGAGCAGTTCTTC.